The 8 T cell receptor beta chains listed next were all sequenced from one sample in a study of blood T cells in healthy people across ages. Then a second PCR, running roughly 7 to 11 cycles, was carried out with a sample-barcoded 5' primer and a J-beta primer mix. TCRdb analysed the 5' RACE reads with MiXCR anew, one entry per CDR3 protein. The data hold roughly 800,000 distinct CDR3 sequences, with approximately 25% observed a single time. These records were also assigned to another study, of T cells of mothers and their children.

Source material: blood. The source is a boy aged 5-17 years in good health.

The chain joins TRBV28 to TRBJ2-5; D ambiguous. The end of the DNA aligns better with TRBJ2-1, so the J call may be wrong. In germline, CDR1 is MDHEN, CDR2 SYDVKM. The length of the CDR3 is 16 residues. CDR3 sequence reads: CASSLSLSPHLPEQFF. CDR3 coding DNA: TGTGCCAGCAGTTTATCACTTTCCCCACATCTCCCTGAGCAGTTCTTC.

This clonotype was found a few times. One end of the junction does not line up with germline, which may come from a read error. The rearrangement uses TRBV29-1 and TRBJ2-4; the D gene is possibly TRBD2 (6 bases). Per germline, CDR1 SQVTM and CDR2 ANQGSEA. The CDR3 covers 13 residues. This CDR3 reads CSVEAGRTNIQYF. The CDR3 DNA is TGCAGCGTCGAAGCAGGGAGGACAAACATTCAGTACTTC.

The table lists this clonotype with a few counts. The chain is built from TRBV9 and TRBJ2-2, with D perhaps given as TRBD1 or TRBD2 (7 bases each). Trimming stripped 3 bases from V and 1 base from J, with 13 bases between. Germline V CDR1 and CDR2: SGDLS, YYNGEE. CDR3 size: 16 residues. CDR3 amino acids: CASSAQGGVNTGELFF. Here the CDR3 DNA reads TGTGCCAGCAGCGCCCAGGGGGGGGTGAACACCGGGGAGCTGTTTTTT. The whole variable domain, remainder taken from reference TRBV9 and TRBJ2-2, is DSGVTQTPKHLITATGQRVTLRCSPRSGDLSVYWYQQSLDQGLQFLIQYYNGEERAKGNILERFSAQQFPDLHSELNLSSLELGDSALYFCASSAQGGVNTGELFFGEGSRLTVL.

This clonotype showed up just a few times. The chain joins TRBV4-3 to TRBJ2-7; the D is unclear. The length of the CDR3 is 14 residues. Trimming cost V 2 bases and J 6 bases, with 14 bases left between them. The germline V gene has CDR1 LGHNA and CDR2 YSLEER. The CDR3 DNA sequence: TGCGCCAGCAGCCAATACCAGGAAATGGGCGAGCAGTACTTC. Amino acid sequence: CASSQYQEMGEQYF.

V is TRBV27 and J is TRBJ1-5; 9 bases are shared with TRBD1. The V and J ends lost 5 bases and 4 bases, in that order; junction bases with no gene match: 9. Germline values: CDR1 MNHEY, CDR2 SMNVEV (reference sequence). This CDR3 is built from 16 residues. The CDR3 DNA is TGTGCCAGCAGTCCACGGACAGGGGATGGGAATCAGCCCCAGCATTTT. It translates to CASSPRTGDGNQPQHF.

The chain is built from TRBV18 and TRBJ2-5, with D perhaps matching TRBD1 (5 bases). CDR1 and CDR2 from the germline V gene are KGHSH and LQKENI. Deletions cut 3 bases from V and 5 bases from J, with 10 bases between. The CDR3 loop spans 13 amino acids. CDR3 nucleotide sequence: TGTGCCAGCTCACCGACAGCTAAGGAGACCCAGTACTTC. Translation: CASSPTAKETQYF.

The rearrangement joins TRBV4-1 to TRBJ2-7; 7 bases fit TRBD1. With 3 bases clipped from V and 6 bases from J, the junction kept 11 bases outside the gene matches. The CDR3 totals 15 residues. Germline values: CDR1 MGHRA, CDR2 YSYEKL. CDR3: CASSQQDLGGVEQYF. The CDR3 DNA is TGCGCCAGCAGCCAGCAAGACTTAGGGGGCGTCGAGCAGTACTTC.

The chain couples TRBV9 to TRBJ2-5; TRBD2 aligns across 10 bases. The end of the DNA is better explained by TRBJ2-1, so the J call may be wrong. The CDR3 runs to 15 residues. Germline loops: CDR1 SGDLS, CDR2 YYNGEE. In DNA, the CDR3 is TGTGCCAGCAGCGTAGGGCTAGCGGGGGCTTCCGAGCAGTTCTTC. This codes for CASSVGLAGASEQFF.